This T cell receptor (beta chain) comes out of a study of vaccination and CD4 T cells after COVID-19. In the study overall: The convalescents included six males and four females, and among them two were Hispanic while seven were Caucasian.

As to this clonotype: The antigen is undetermined.

Germline V CDR1 and CDR2: MNHNS, SASEGT. Trimming stripped 6 bases from V and 10 bases from J, with 13 bases between. There are 12 residues in the CDR3. Treatment: roughly 11-day PBMC culture with coronavirus spike peptide pools or control peptides (ViraFEST assay). The Oncomine TCR Beta short-read assay was applied to DNA of cultured CD4+ T cells. TCRdb independently ran MiXCR on the PCR reads; one entry per CDR3 protein. Among 11,000 or so distinct CDR3 sequences, 64% were seen once, and the ten largest hold around 14%. This chain links TRBV6-1 with TRBJ2-1, with unresolved D. The specimen was CD4+ T cells from blood, cultured in vitro. This TCR was sampled from a human donor who had recovered from COVID-19. CDR3 protein: CASRSPKEEQFF. The CDR3 nucleotides are TGTGCCAGCAGGAGTCCAAAGGAGGAGCAGTTCTTC.